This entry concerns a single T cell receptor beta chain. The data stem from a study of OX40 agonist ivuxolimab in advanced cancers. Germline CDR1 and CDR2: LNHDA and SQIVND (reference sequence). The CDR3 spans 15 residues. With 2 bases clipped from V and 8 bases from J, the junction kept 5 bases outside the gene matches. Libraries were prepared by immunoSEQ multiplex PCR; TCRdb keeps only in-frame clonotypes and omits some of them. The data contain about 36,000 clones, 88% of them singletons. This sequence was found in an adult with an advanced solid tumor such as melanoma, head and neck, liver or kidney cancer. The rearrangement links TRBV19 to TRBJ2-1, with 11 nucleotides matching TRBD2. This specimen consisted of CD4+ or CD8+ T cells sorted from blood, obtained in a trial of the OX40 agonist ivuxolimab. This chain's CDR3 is CASSIIAGGRDEQFF. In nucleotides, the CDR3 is TGTGCCAGTAGTATAATAGCGGGAGGGCGGGATGAGCAGTTCTTC.